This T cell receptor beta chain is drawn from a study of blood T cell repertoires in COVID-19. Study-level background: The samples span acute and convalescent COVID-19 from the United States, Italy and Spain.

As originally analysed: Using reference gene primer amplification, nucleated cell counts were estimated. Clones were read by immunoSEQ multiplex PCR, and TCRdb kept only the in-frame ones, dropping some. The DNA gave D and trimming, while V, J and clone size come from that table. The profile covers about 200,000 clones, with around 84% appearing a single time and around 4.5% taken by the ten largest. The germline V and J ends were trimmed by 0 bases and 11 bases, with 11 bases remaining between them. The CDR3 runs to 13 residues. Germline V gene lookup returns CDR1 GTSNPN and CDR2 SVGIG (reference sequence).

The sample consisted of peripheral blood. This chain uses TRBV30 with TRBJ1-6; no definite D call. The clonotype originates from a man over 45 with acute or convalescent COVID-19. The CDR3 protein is CAWSVMAPAPLHF. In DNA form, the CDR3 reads TGTGCCTGGAGTGTAATGGCCCCAGCACCCCTCCACTTT.